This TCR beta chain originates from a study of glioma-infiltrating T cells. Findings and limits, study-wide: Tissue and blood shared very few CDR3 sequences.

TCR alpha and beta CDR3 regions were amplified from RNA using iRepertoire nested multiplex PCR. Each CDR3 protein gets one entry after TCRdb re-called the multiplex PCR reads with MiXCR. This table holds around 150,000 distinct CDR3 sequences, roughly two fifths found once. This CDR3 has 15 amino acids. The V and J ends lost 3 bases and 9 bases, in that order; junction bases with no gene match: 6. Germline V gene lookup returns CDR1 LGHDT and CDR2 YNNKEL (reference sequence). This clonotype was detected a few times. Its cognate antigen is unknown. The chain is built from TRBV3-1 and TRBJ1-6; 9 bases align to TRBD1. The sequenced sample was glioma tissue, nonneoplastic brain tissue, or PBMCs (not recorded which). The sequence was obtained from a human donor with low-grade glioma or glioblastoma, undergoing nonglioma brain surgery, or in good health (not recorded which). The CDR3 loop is CASSQAGGQGSPLHF. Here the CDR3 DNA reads TGTGCCAGCAGCCAGGCGGGGGGACAGGGTTCACCCCTCCACTTT.